The 23 T cell receptor beta chains in this list originate from one sample, sequenced in a study of shared clonotypes between healthy human individuals. The data were produced by immunoSEQ multiplex PCR, yet TCRdb's version contains in-frame clones alone and is incomplete. Of roughly 500,000 clones in the sample, about 72% were seen once. The sequencing input was PBMCs. Receptor source: a middle-aged woman in good health. Some clones in this sample may be carry-over from other donors' samples.

J is TRBJ2-3 and V is TRBV5-4; tentative D call: TRBD2 (6 bases). Trimming pared 2 bases from V and 5 bases from J, leaving 18 bases between. The CDR3 spans 16 residues. CDR1 SGHNT and CDR2 YYREEE come from the germline V gene (reference sequence). CDR3 nucleotide sequence: TGTGCCAGCAGCTTAAGGGGAGGACTTTTGGTAGATACGCAGTATTTT. It encodes CASSLRGGLLVDTQYF.

The rearrangement uses TRBV30 and TRBJ2-7; TRBD2 might be the D (5 bases). The CDR3 is 14 amino acids. Germline-derived CDR1 and CDR2 are GTSNPN and SVGIG (reference sequence). Trimming pared 2 bases from V and 3 bases from J, leaving 14 bases between. As DNA, the CDR3 is TGTGCCTGGAGTAGTCGGGGTGGGTTCTACGAGCAGTACTTC. Translating gives CAWSSRGGFYEQYF.

The V call is TRBV6-1, the J call TRBJ2-7; weak D call: TRBD1 (5 bases). V lost 1 base, J lost 3 bases, and 10 bases lay in between. The CDR3 totals 14 residues. The germline V gene has CDR1 MNHNS and CDR2 SASEGT. The CDR3 reads CASSEGGVLYEQYF. CDR3 nucleotides: TGTGCCAGCAGTGAAGGGGGCGTGCTCTACGAGCAGTACTTC.

The chain is built from TRBV10-3 and TRBJ2-7; perhaps TRBD2 as D (6 bases). CDR3 length: 12 residues. Trimming took 9 bases from V and 5 from J, leaving 14 bases between them. Germline loops: CDR1 ENHRY, CDR2 SYGVKD. CDR3 loop: CAIAGTGDEQYF. CDR3 sequence (DNA): TGTGCCATTGCAGGGACTGGCGACGAGCAGTACTTC.

This chain uses TRBV19 with TRBJ2-1; a possible D gene is TRBD2 (7 bases). CDR1 and CDR2 (germline): LNHDA, SQIVND (reference sequence). The CDR3 spans 15 residues. V shed 3 bases and J shed 4 bases, with 13 bases lying between them. The CDR3 nucleotides are TGTGCCAGTAGTATGCGGGGGCAACCTTACAATGAGCAGTTCTTC. Protein: CASSMRGQPYNEQFF.

The chain recombines TRBV28 with TRBJ1-2, with D uncertain. V lost 8 bases and J 6 bases, leaving 13 bases between the germline ends. There are 12 residues in the CDR3. The V gene's germline CDR1 is MDHEN and CDR2 SYDVKM. The CDR3 loop reads CASGPGRHGYTF. The CDR3 bases are TGTGCCAGCGGACCCGGGAGGCATGGCTACACCTTC.

This rearrangement joins TRBV19 to TRBJ1-1; D might be TRBD1 (5 bases). Germline values: CDR1 LNHDA, CDR2 SQIVND (reference sequence). The CDR3 is made up of 14 amino acids. The V and J ends lost 4 bases and 1 base respectively, with 10 bases between them. The CDR3 DNA sequence: TGTGCCAGTAGTAGGCGGGGGGAGAACACTGAAGCTTTCTTT. Translation: CASSRRGENTEAFF.

Here the CDR3 DNA reads TGTGCCAGCAGTGAACGGGATCCGCCGGTGGGTCGGTTCTTC. Translated, it gives CASSERDPPVGRFF. V usage is TRBV25-1 and J usage is TRBJ2-1, with a weak D call TRBD2 (5 bases). This CDR3 is 14 amino acids long. Germline-derived CDR1 and CDR2 are MGHDK and SYGVNS. V lost 2 bases to trimming and J lost 15 bases, with 20 bases between them.

In its sample, this clone was seen a few times. The genes are TRBV28 and TRBJ1-5; 9 bases are shared with TRBD1. Trimming took 5 bases from V and 5 from J; bases not matched to a gene: 4. From germline, CDR1 is MDHEN and CDR2 SYDVKM. The CDR3 totals 14 residues. CDR3 loop: CASSVQGAHQPQHF. The CDR3 region has the DNA TGTGCCAGCAGTGTACAGGGGGCCCATCAGCCCCAGCATTTT.

The V and J genes are TRBV28 and TRBJ1-5, with D unresolved. The CDR3 spans 18 residues. The germline V and J ends were trimmed by 5 bases and 2 bases, with 22 bases remaining between them. In germline, CDR1 is MDHEN, CDR2 SYDVKM. CDR3 sequence reads: CASSTSGGSGEGNQPQHF. The CDR3, as DNA: TGTGCCAGCAGTACGTCAGGCGGGTCAGGAGAAGGCAATCAGCCCCAGCATTTT.

The chain uses TRBV28 and TRBJ1-1, with 10 nucleotides matching TRBD1. Per the germline V gene, CDR1 is MDHEN and CDR2 is SYDVKM. J lost 4 bases, V lost 9 bases, and 8 bases had no gene match. The CDR3 has 14 amino acids. The CDR3 spells CASWRDRGATEAFF. DNA for the CDR3: TGTGCCAGTTGGAGGGACAGGGGTGCCACTGAAGCTTTCTTT.

The table lists this clone with many counts. The identical CDR3 is also encoded by other nucleotide sequences in the sample. The chain carries TRBV30 and TRBJ2-7, with 13 bases fitting TRBD2. The germline V gene has CDR1 GTSNPN and CDR2 SVGIG (reference sequence). J lost 6 bases, V lost 2 bases, and 7 bases had no gene match. CDR3 size: 15 residues. The CDR3 here is CAWSSGLAGVGEQYF. The CDR3 DNA sequence: TGTGCCTGGAGTAGCGGACTAGCGGGAGTGGGCGAGCAGTACTTC.

With regard to this clone: It may be a read error: a sequence one base away is much more abundant. The chain links TRBV19 to TRBJ1-1; D perhaps matches TRBD1 (5 bases). The CDR3 spans 16 residues. Per germline, CDR1 LNHDA and CDR2 SQIVND (reference sequence). The CDR3 DNA follows: TGTGCCAGTAGTATAAGGGCCGGGGGGGTGAACGCTGAAGCTTTCTTT. Protein sequence: CASSIRAGGVNAEAFF.

The chain recombines TRBV19 with TRBJ2-1; D gene uncertain. CDR1 and CDR2 from the germline V gene are LNHDA and SQIVND (reference sequence). The CDR3 spans 14 residues. V was trimmed by 3 bases and J by 5 bases, leaving 11 bases between them. In nucleotides, the CDR3 is TGTGCCAGTAGTATTCGGTCTACTAACAATGAGCAGTTCTTC. Translating it yields CASSIRSTNNEQFF.

The chain employs TRBV6-1 and TRBJ1-5, with D perhaps matching TRBD1 (5 bases). V gave up 8 bases and J gave up 6 bases, with 17 bases separating them. Germline V CDR1 and CDR2: MNHNS, SASEGT. The CDR3 covers 14 residues. CDR3 sequence: CASVAGPHRQPQHF. CDR3 coding DNA: TGTGCCAGCGTGGCGGGACCCCATCGTCAGCCCCAGCATTTT.

V is TRBV5-5 and J is TRBJ2-3, with D perhaps matching TRBD1 (6 bases). From germline, CDR1 is SGHKS and CDR2 YYEKEE (reference sequence). V was trimmed by 2 bases and J by 2 bases, leaving 9 bases between them. This CDR3 has 14 amino acids. This CDR3 is CASSLTGNTDTQYF. CDR3 sequence (DNA): TGTGCCAGCAGCTTAACAGGGAACACAGATACGCAGTATTTT.

This rearrangement joins TRBV29-1 to TRBJ1-2, with 8 nucleotides matching TRBD1. CDR1 and CDR2 from the germline V gene are SQVTM and ANQGSEA. With 1 base clipped from V and 6 bases from J, the junction kept 1 base outside the gene matches. CDR3 length: 12 amino acids. CDR3 sequence reads: CSVEGQGHGYTF. The CDR3 nucleotides are TGCAGCGTTGAAGGACAGGGGCATGGCTACACCTTC.

The chain has TRBV7-3 and TRBJ2-6; perhaps TRBD1 as D (6 bases). Germline CDR1 and CDR2: SGHTA and FQGTGA. The CDR3 runs to 16 residues. The V and J ends lost 5 bases and 2 bases respectively, with 13 bases between them. The CDR3 DNA reads as TGTGCCAGCAGCCCGCATCCAGGGGCTGGGGCCAACGTCCTGACTTTC. Its protein is CASSPHPGAGANVLTF.

This clone was seen more than once but under ten times. V usage is TRBV4-2 and J usage is TRBJ2-5; TRBD2 aligns across 8 bases. V lost 3 bases and J lost 5; bases outside the gene matches: 5. Germline values: CDR1 LGHNA, CDR2 YNFKEQ. The CDR3 is made up of 14 amino acids. CDR3 DNA sequence: TGTGCCAGCAGCCAGGGGACTAGGGGGGAGACCCAGTACTTC. It encodes CASSQGTRGETQYF.

The chain has TRBV4-1 and TRBJ2-1, with D perhaps given as TRBD1 or TRBD2 (5 bases each). The CDR3 has 13 residues. Germline V gene data show CDR1 as MGHRA and CDR2 as YSYEKL. V lost 4 bases and J lost 4, with 8 bases in between. CDR3 protein: CASSRDPYNEQFF. The CDR3 nucleotides are TGCGCCAGCAGCCGGGACCCATACAATGAGCAGTTCTTC.

The count of this clone is one. The CDR3 is CASSPSGGMLGELFF. In nucleotides, the CDR3 is TGTGCCAGCAGTCCCTCAGGGGGCATGCTCGGGGAGCTGTTTTTT. The chain employs TRBV27 and TRBJ2-2; 8 positions match TRBD1. V was clipped by 5 bases and J by 7 bases; unmatched bases: 9. The CDR3 spans 15 residues. CDR1 and CDR2 from the germline V gene are MNHEY and SMNVEV (reference sequence).

The chain has TRBV5-1 and TRBJ2-7; 9 bases align to TRBD1. After removal of 4 bases from V and 2 bases from J, the junction contained 10 bases not matched to a gene. This CDR3 has 16 amino acids. From germline, CDR1 is SGHRS and CDR2 YFSETQ. The CDR3 here is CASSRFPGQGTYEQYF. CDR3 in DNA: TGCGCCAGCAGCCGATTTCCGGGACAGGGCACCTACGAGCAGTACTTC.

The J gene is TRBJ1-3, the V gene TRBV4-1, with D perhaps TRBD1 (5 bases). The ends were cut back, 4 bases at V and 2 bases at J, with 12 bases in the middle. Germline CDR1 reads MGHRA; CDR2 reads YSYEKL. The CDR3 length is 15 residues. The CDR3 spells CASSRAGMAGNTIYF. In DNA, the CDR3 is TGCGCCAGCAGCCGAGCAGGGATGGCTGGAAACACCATATATTTT.